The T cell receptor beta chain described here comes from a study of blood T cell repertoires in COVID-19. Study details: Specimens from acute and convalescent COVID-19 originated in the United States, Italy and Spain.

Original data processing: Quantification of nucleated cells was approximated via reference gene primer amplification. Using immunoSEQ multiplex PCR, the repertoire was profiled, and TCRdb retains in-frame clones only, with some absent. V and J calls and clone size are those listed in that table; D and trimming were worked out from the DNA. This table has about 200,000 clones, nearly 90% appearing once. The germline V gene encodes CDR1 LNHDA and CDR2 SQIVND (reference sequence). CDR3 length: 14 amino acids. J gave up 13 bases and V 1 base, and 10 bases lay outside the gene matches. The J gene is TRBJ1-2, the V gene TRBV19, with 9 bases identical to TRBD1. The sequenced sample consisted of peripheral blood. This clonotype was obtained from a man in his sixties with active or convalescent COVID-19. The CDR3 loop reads CASSIGTGGQGATF. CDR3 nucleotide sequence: TGTGCCAGTAGTATAGGCACAGGGGGCCAGGGCGCCACCTTC.